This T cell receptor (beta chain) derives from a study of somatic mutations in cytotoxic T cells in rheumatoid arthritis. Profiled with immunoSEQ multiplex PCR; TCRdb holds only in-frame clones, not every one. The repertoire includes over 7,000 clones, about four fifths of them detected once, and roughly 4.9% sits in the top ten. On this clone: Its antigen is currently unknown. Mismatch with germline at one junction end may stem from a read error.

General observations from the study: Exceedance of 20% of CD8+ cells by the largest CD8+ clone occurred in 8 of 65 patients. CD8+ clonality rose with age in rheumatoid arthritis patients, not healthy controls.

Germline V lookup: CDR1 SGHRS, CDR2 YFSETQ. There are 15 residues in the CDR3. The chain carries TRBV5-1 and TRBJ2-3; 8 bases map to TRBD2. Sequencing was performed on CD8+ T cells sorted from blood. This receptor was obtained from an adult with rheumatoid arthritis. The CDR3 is CASSAGTSMADTQCF. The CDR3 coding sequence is TGCGCCAGCAGCGCCGGGACTAGTATGGCAGATACGCAGTGTTTT.